The 11 T cell receptor beta chains below all came from one sample that was sequenced in a study of graft-versus-host responses after intestinal transplantation. The assay was immunoSEQ multiplex PCR, and TCRdb's table has in-frame clones only and misses some. The sample has under 20,000 clones, 86% seen once. The sequencing here drew on PBMCs, taken 230 to 240 days after intestinal transplant. The receptor set was obtained from a human patient who received an intestinal transplant, so some T cells may come from the graft donor.

The chain links TRBV5-7 to TRBJ1-1; D unresolved. TRBV5-7 is known as an ORF, though its function is uncertain. This CDR3 comprises 13 residues. V was clipped by 0 bases and J by 4 bases, with 7 bases between them. The CDR3 loop reads CASSLEGGTEAFF. DNA of the CDR3: TGTGCCAGCAGCTTGGAGGGAGGCACTGAAGCTTTCTTT.

The rearrangement uses TRBV6-5 and TRBJ1-1, with D unclear. Trimming pared 5 bases from V and 3 bases from J, leaving 10 bases between. The CDR3 is 13 residues long. CDR1 is MNHEY and CDR2 is SVGAGI in the germline V gene. CDR3 amino acids: CASSQGRYTEAFF. As DNA, the CDR3 is TGTGCCAGCAGTCAAGGACGGTACACTGAAGCTTTCTTT.

The rearrangement joins TRBV9 to TRBJ2-3; D is possibly TRBD2 (5 bases). V was clipped by 2 bases and J by 2 bases, with 12 bases between them. CDR3 length: 15 amino acids. Germline CDR1 and CDR2: SGDLS and YYNGEE. The CDR3: CASSVEGAATDTQYF. The CDR3 coding sequence is TGTGCCAGCAGCGTCGAGGGAGCGGCCACAGATACGCAGTATTTT.

The V call is TRBV6-5, the J call TRBJ1-6; D gene uncertain. V lost 0 bases and J lost 5, with 11 bases in between. The germline CDR1 and CDR2 sequences are MNHEY and SVGAGI. There are 16 residues in the CDR3. CDR3 in amino acids: CASSYSSNSHNSPLHF. CDR3 sequence (DNA): TGTGCCAGCAGTTACTCCTCGAACAGCCATAATTCACCCCTCCACTTT.

V is TRBV4-1 and J is TRBJ2-1; 12 nucleotides match TRBD2. Germline CDR1 and CDR2: MGHRA and YSYEKL. This CDR3 comprises 19 residues. V lost 1 base to trimming and J lost 4 bases; unmatched junction nucleotides: 11. CDR3 residues: CASSQGLAGVPLPYNEQFF. The CDR3 coding sequence is TGCGCCAGCAGCCAAGGACTAGCGGGGGTACCCTTGCCTTACAATGAGCAGTTCTTC.

This clone was detected a few times. The chain's CDR3 is CASSQVLRLGGKEKLFF. The CDR3, as DNA: TGTGCCAGCAGCCAGGTGTTAAGACTGGGCGGAAAGGAAAAACTGTTTTTT. V gene TRBV14 combines with J gene TRBJ1-4; the D is unclear. Deletions cut 3 bases from V and 8 bases from J, with 22 bases between. CDR1 and CDR2 from the germline V gene are SGHDN and FVKESK. The CDR3 contains 17 residues. Full variable domain (rest looked up from reference TRBV14 and TRBJ1-4): EAGVTQFPSHSVIEKGQTVTLRCDPISGHDNLYWYRRVMGKEIKFLLHFVKESKQDESGMPNNRFLAERTGGTYSTLKVQPAELEDSGVYFCASSQVLRLGGKEKLFFGSGTQLSVL.

V is TRBV5-1 and J is TRBJ2-3; D possibly uses TRBD1 or TRBD2 (6 bases each). Germline V CDR1 and CDR2: SGHRS, YFSETQ. The CDR3 contains 15 residues. V was shortened by 4 bases and J by 1 base, with 13 bases between the two germline ends. The CDR3 DNA reads as TGCGCCAGCAGCCCAGAGGGGGGCGGCACAGATACGCAGTATTTT. Protein product: CASSPEGGGTDTQYF. Full variable domain (outside the CDR3, taken from reference TRBV5-1 and TRBJ2-3): KAGVTQTPRYLIKTRGQQVTLSCSPISGHRSVSWYQQTPGQGLQFLFEYFSETQRNKGNFPGRFSGRQFSNSRSEMNVSTLELGDSALYLCASSPEGGGTDTQYFGPGTRLTVL.

The chain has TRBV4-1 and TRBJ2-5, with 7 nucleotides matching TRBD2. Per germline, CDR1 MGHRA and CDR2 YSYEKL. J gave up 3 bases and V 6 bases, and 4 bases lay outside the gene matches. The CDR3 contains 13 residues. For the CDR3, the DNA is TGCGCCAGCAGTCCCGCGGGGGAAGAGACCCAGTACTTC. It specifies CASSPAGEETQYF.

Only one count was recorded for this clone. This chain uses TRBV4-1 with TRBJ2-1; D possibly corresponds to TRBD1 (7 bases). Germline loops: CDR1 MGHRA, CDR2 YSYEKL. The V end lost 7 bases, the J end lost 12 bases, and 28 bases lay between the germline ends. CDR3 size: 16 residues. CDR3 region: CASTLTGTEPPGGQFF. The CDR3, as DNA: TGCGCCAGCACCCTGACCGGGACTGAACCCCCAGGGGGGCAGTTCTTC.

The chain is built from TRBV21-1 and TRBJ1-4; TRBD1 is the table's D call and was not checked against the DNA. TRBV21-1 has pseudogene status. This CDR3 has 12 amino acids. The CDR3, as DNA: TGTGCCAGCAGCAAAAGGGGGGAAAAACTGTTTTTT. It encodes CASSKRGEKLFF.

V usage is TRBV13 and J usage is TRBJ2-2; possible D gene TRBD2, 5 bases. V dropped 3 bases and J dropped 1 base, with 6 bases sitting between them. CDR1 and CDR2 from the germline V gene are PRHDT and FYEKMQ (reference sequence). This CDR3 is built from 14 residues. CDR3: CASSFGRNTGELFF. Here the CDR3 DNA reads TGTGCCAGCAGCTTTGGGAGGAACACCGGGGAGCTGTTTTTT.